This is a list of T cell receptor beta chains from one sample in a study of cytomegalovirus exposure and HLA in healthy donors. Clones were read by immunoSEQ multiplex PCR, and TCRdb kept only the in-frame ones, dropping some. The sample has 150,000 to 200,000 clones, around 87% seen once. The sequenced material came from PBMCs. These receptors were obtained from a young woman in good health and CMV-seronegative. Both conserved end residues are part of each CDR3. The D gene is left open where the match is weak. Clone sizes are given selectively: once, few, many, or a class where the clone is expanded.

d_gene	abundance	v_gene	j_gene	CDR3aa	CDR3nt
-	few	TRBV14	TRBJ1-1	CASSQEARVFTEAFF	TGTGCCAGCAGCCAAGAGGCCAGGGTTTTCACTGAAGCTTTCTTT
-	-	TRBV28	TRBJ2-7	CASSFWPPGEQYF	TGTGCCAGCAGTTTCTGGCCCCCAGGCGAGCAGTACTTC
-	-	TRBV27	TRBJ1-6	CASSFLNSPLHF	TGTGCCAGCAGTTTCCTTAATTCACCCCTCCACTTT
TRBD2	-	TRBV19	TRBJ2-7	CASSLSGTGPYEQYF	TGTGCCAGTAGTCTCAGCGGGACGGGTCCCTACGAGCAGTACTTC
TRBD2	-	TRBV2	TRBJ2-1	CASSEAGGIYNEQFF	TGTGCCAGCAGTGAAGCGGGGGGGATTTACAATGAGCAGTTCTTC
-	once	TRBV18	TRBJ1-6	CASSPQGMGNSPLHF	TGTGCCAGCTCACCACAGGGGATGGGGAATTCACCCCTCCACTTT
-	once	TRBV29-1	TRBJ2-7	CSVGGSFLEQYF	TGCAGCGTTGGAGGATCATTTCTGGAGCAGTACTTC
TRBD1	-	TRBV5-8	TRBJ1-3	CASSFGQGLHSGNTIYF	TGTGCCAGCAGCTTCGGACAGGGACTACACTCTGGAAACACCATATATTTT
-	-	TRBV19	TRBJ1-5	CASSMDREQPQHF	TGTGCCAGTAGTATGGACAGAGAACAGCCCCAGCATTTT
-	-	TRBV5-4	TRBJ2-1	CASSGHYYNEQFF	TGTGCCAGCAGCGGCCATTACTACAATGAGCAGTTCTTC
-	-	TRBV7-8	TRBJ2-1	CASSLKQSSYNEQFF	TGTGCCAGCAGCTTAAAACAGAGCTCCTACAATGAGCAGTTCTTC
-	-	TRBV19	TRBJ1-1	CASSTSPGRGGTEAFF	TGTGCCAGTAGTACCTCGCCGGGGAGGGGAGGGACTGAAGCTTTCTTT
-	-	TRBV5-8	TRBJ1-2	CASSFTPDSHYGYTF	TGTGCCAGCAGCTTCACACCCGACAGCCACTATGGCTACACCTTC
TRBD1	-	TRBV19	TRBJ2-1	CASSKQGAGNNEQFF	TGTGCCAGTAGTAAACAGGGGGCGGGCAACAATGAGCAGTTCTTC
TRBD2	-	TRBV19	TRBJ2-1	CASSAFGTSTNEQFF	TGTGCCAGTAGCGCCTTCGGGACTAGCACCAATGAGCAGTTCTTC
TRBD2	-	TRBV27	TRBJ2-7	CASSLSTSGFYEQYF	TGTGCCAGCAGTTTATCCACTAGCGGGTTTTACGAGCAGTACTTC
-	once	TRBV7-8	TRBJ1-2	CASSFTQAGGYTF	TGTGCCAGCAGCTTTACCCAGGCTGGTGGCTACACCTTC
TRBD2	few	TRBV29-1	TRBJ2-5	CSVAPATSGSRETQYF	TGCAGCGTTGCGCCCGCTACCAGCGGGAGTAGGGAGACCCAGTACTTC
-	-	TRBV6-5	TRBJ2-7	CASSFQYEQYF	TGTGCCAGCAGTTTTCAGTACGAGCAGTACTTC
-	few	TRBV4-1	TRBJ2-7	CASSPRSGAYEQYF	TGCGCCAGCAGCCCCCGCTCAGGGGCCTACGAGCAGTACTTC
TRBD1	once	TRBV19	TRBJ2-5	CASQPSGQWRETQYF	TGTGCCAGTCAACCCTCGGGACAGTGGAGGGAGACCCAGTACTTC
TRBD1	-	TRBV2	TRBJ2-2	CASRLGQGAGELFF	TGTGCCAGCAGACTTGGACAGGGGGCCGGGGAGCTGTTTTTT
TRBD1	-	TRBV13	TRBJ1-1	CASSYQGAPEAFF	TGTGCCAGCAGCTATCAGGGGGCACCTGAAGCTTTCTTT
TRBD2	-	TRBV4-3	TRBJ2-1	CASSQDRAGGPGNEQFF	TGCGCCAGCAGCCAAGATAGAGCGGGAGGGCCGGGTAATGAGCAGTTCTTC
-	-	TRBV29-1	TRBJ1-1	CSASRGSIPEAFF	TGCAGCGCCTCCAGGGGTAGCATCCCTGAAGCTTTCTTT
-	-	TRBV19	TRBJ1-1	CASSIVEAGPEAFF	TGTGCCAGTAGTATAGTGGAGGCTGGCCCTGAAGCTTTCTTT
TRBD2	-	TRBV29-1	TRBJ2-1	CSVEGSGGFSYNEQFF	TGCAGCGTTGAAGGGAGCGGGGGCTTTTCCTACAATGAGCAGTTCTTC
-	few	TRBV2	TRBJ1-4	CASRTNGEKLFF	TGTGCCAGCAGGACTAACGGAGAAAAACTGTTTTTT
TRBD2	-	TRBV7-2	TRBJ2-5	CASIVGLAGSQETQYF	TGTGCCAGCATCGTTGGGCTAGCGGGATCCCAAGAGACCCAGTACTTC
TRBD2	-	TRBV15	TRBJ2-3	CATSVGAAGGGDTQYF	TGTGCCACCAGCGTCGGAGCAGCGGGGGGAGGAGATACGCAGTATTTT
-	-	TRBV30	TRBJ1-4	CAWSVGGWTNEKLFF	TGTGCCTGGAGTGTCGGGGGTTGGACTAATGAAAAACTGTTTTTT
TRBD2	-	TRBV19	TRBJ2-1	CASSIAGGHYNEQFF	TGTGCCAGTAGTATAGCGGGAGGCCACTACAATGAGCAGTTCTTC
-	-	TRBV4-2	TRBJ2-1	CASSQDHAEANEQFF	TGTGCCAGCAGCCAAGACCACGCAGAGGCCAATGAGCAGTTCTTC
TRBD1	-	TRBV5-1	TRBJ2-1	CASSLDQGTVYNEQFF	TGCGCCAGCAGCTTGGACCAAGGGACAGTCTACAATGAGCAGTTCTTC
TRBD2	-	TRBV5-1	TRBJ2-3	CASSTSGDSTDTQYF	TGCGCCAGCAGCACCAGCGGGGACAGCACAGATACGCAGTATTTT